The next 21 T cell receptor beta chains were all read from a single sample in a study of cytomegalovirus exposure and HLA in healthy donors. The PCR had 60 Vbeta and 13 Jbeta primers. Sequenced by immunoSEQ multiplex PCR; TCRdb stores in-frame clones only, minus some. The table shows 60,000 to 80,000 clones, with 60% to 65% occurring only once. Sequenced material: PBMCs. These receptor sequences come from a man aged 25-40 years in good health and CMV-seronegative.

The chain combines TRBV13 with TRBJ2-5; 8 bases align to TRBD2. J lost 1 base, V lost 5 bases, and 6 bases had no gene match. The CDR3 has 15 residues. CDR1 is PRHDT and CDR2 is FYEKMQ in the germline V gene (reference sequence). Here the CDR3 reads CASSPRLASQETQYF. Written as DNA, the CDR3 is TGTGCCAGCAGCCCCAGACTAGCGTCCCAAGAGACCCAGTACTTC.

This chain links TRBV6-5 with TRBJ2-3; possible D gene TRBD1, 6 bases. The CDR3 has 13 residues. Trimming removed 6 bases from V and 0 bases from J, with 7 bases in between. Germline loops: CDR1 MNHEY, CDR2 SVGAGI. CDR3 amino acids: CASSQGSTDTQYF. In DNA, the CDR3 is TGTGCCAGCAGCCAGGGGAGCACAGATACGCAGTATTTT.

The rearrangement joins TRBV5-5 to TRBJ2-7, with D possibly being TRBD1 (6 bases). Trimming took off 1 base at V and 2 bases at J, with 13 bases between the two ends. This CDR3 region has 15 residues. The germline CDR1 and CDR2 sequences are SGHKS and YYEKEE (reference sequence). The CDR3 bases are TGTGCCAGCAGCTTGACACCCGGGACAACCTACGAGCAGTACTTC. Protein sequence: CASSLTPGTTYEQYF.

The genes are TRBV7-6 and TRBJ1-6, with TRBD1 as a possible D gene (5 bases). CDR1 and CDR2 from the germline V gene are SGHVS and FNYEAQ. This CDR3 is 15 amino acids long. V was clipped by 0 bases and J by 7 bases, with 10 bases between them. The CDR3 coding sequence is TGTGCCAGCAGCTTAGCTGGGGGAGGGAATTCACCCCTCCACTTT. The encoded protein is CASSLAGGGNSPLHF.

V gene TRBV28 combines with J gene TRBJ1-2, with a possible D match to TRBD1 (6 bases). This CDR3 has 15 residues. CDR1 MDHEN and CDR2 SYDVKM come from the germline V gene. V dropped 2 bases and J dropped 4 bases, with 14 bases sitting between them. The CDR3 spells CASSLSRGAFYGYTF. The CDR3 coding sequence is TGTGCCAGCAGTTTAAGCAGGGGAGCATTCTATGGCTACACCTTC.

V is TRBV7-9 and J is TRBJ2-5; 12 bases map to TRBD2. Looked up from germline, CDR1 is SEHNR and CDR2 is FQNEAQ (reference sequence). V lost 1 base and J lost 4; bases outside the gene matches: 7. CDR3 length equals 17 residues. The CDR3 region is CASSLEASGGAAETQYF. The CDR3 DNA sequence: TGTGCCAGCAGCTTAGAAGCTAGCGGGGGGGCAGCAGAGACCCAGTACTTC.

This chain joins TRBV7-3 and TRBJ1-1; the match to TRBD1 covers 9 bases. The CDR3 is 12 residues long. Per germline, CDR1 SGHTA and CDR2 FQGTGA. The V gene end was trimmed by 2 bases and the J gene end by 8 bases; junction bases not matched to a gene: 0. The CDR3 DNA reads TGTGCCAGCAGCTTAGACAGGGGGGAAGCTTTCTTT. Translation gives CASSLDRGEAFF.

The V and J genes are TRBV30 and TRBJ1-1; D perhaps matches TRBD1 (5 bases). Germline V CDR1 and CDR2: GTSNPN, SVGIG (reference sequence). The CDR3 sequence is 15 residues long. Trimming took off 2 bases at V and 3 bases at J, with 16 bases between the two ends. The CDR3 DNA reads TGTGCCTGGAGTAGACCGGGGCGGGGGGACACTGAAGCTTTCTTT. Protein sequence: CAWSRPGRGDTEAFF.

This clone was detected a few times. The V call is TRBV5-4, the J call TRBJ1-1, with D unclear. The V end lost 1 base, the J end lost 5 bases, and 6 bases lay between the germline ends. CDR1 is SGHNT and CDR2 is YYREEE in the germline V gene (reference sequence). The CDR3 extends over 12 amino acids. The CDR3 is CASSLRGTEAFF. The CDR3, as DNA: TGTGCCAGCAGCTTGAGAGGGACTGAAGCTTTCTTT.

The chain employs TRBV5-4 and TRBJ1-5; D gene ambiguous. V shed 1 base and J shed 2 bases, with 7 bases lying between them. Germline loops: CDR1 SGHNT, CDR2 YYREEE (reference sequence). The CDR3 runs 14 residues. CDR3 loop: CASSLNPGNQPQHF. CDR3 nucleotides: TGTGCCAGCAGCTTGAATCCGGGCAATCAGCCCCAGCATTTT.

The J gene is TRBJ1-1, the V gene TRBV6-5; 7 positions agree with TRBD1. CDR1 and CDR2 from the germline V gene are MNHEY and SVGAGI. The V gene end was trimmed by 4 bases and the J gene end by 5 bases; junction bases not matched to a gene: 7. This CDR3 is built from 14 residues. This CDR3 is CASSFTGAATEAFF. CDR3 in DNA: TGTGCCAGCAGTTTCACAGGGGCGGCTACTGAAGCTTTCTTT.

At least ten counts were recorded for this clone. The chain employs TRBV14 and TRBJ1-2; D gene uncertain. This CDR3 has 15 amino acids. The V gene's germline CDR1 is SGHDN and CDR2 FVKESK. Between the trimmed V and J ends, which lost 0 bases and 4 bases, there was a span of 12 bases. CDR3 loop: CASSQDRRVGYGYTF. In DNA, the CDR3 is TGTGCCAGCAGCCAAGATAGGAGGGTTGGCTATGGCTACACCTTC.

The rearrangement links TRBV19 to TRBJ1-6, with 7 bases aligning to TRBD1. J gave up 7 bases and V 1 base, and 7 bases lay outside the gene matches. Germline-derived CDR1 and CDR2 are LNHDA and SQIVND (reference sequence). The CDR3 length is 16 residues. CDR3 sequence: CASSIGNRGRNSPLHF. CDR3 sequence (DNA): TGTGCCAGTAGTATAGGTAATAGGGGGCGGAATTCACCCCTCCACTTT.

J is TRBJ2-1 and V is TRBV11-2; D possibly corresponds to TRBD2 (7 bases). V lost 3 bases and J 7 bases, leaving 16 bases between the germline ends. CDR1 and CDR2 from the germline V gene are SGHAT and FQNNGV. The CDR3 has 15 residues. In nucleotides, the CDR3 is TGTGCCAGCAGCTTTAGGGGGGGTCTTGGTAATGAGCAGTTCTTC. This gives the protein CASSFRGGLGNEQFF. Based on the CDR3 plus reference TRBV11-2 and TRBJ2-1, the full variable domain is EAGVAQSPRYKIIEKRQSVAFWCNPISGHATLYWYQQILGQGPKLLIQFQNNGVVDDSQLPKDRFSAERLKGVDSTLKIQPAKLEDSAVYLCASSFRGGLGNEQFFGPGTRLTVL.

The J gene is TRBJ2-5, the V gene TRBV5-1; 7 positions agree with TRBD2. With V trimmed by 2 bases and J by 1 base, 8 bases remained unmatched. CDR3 length equals 16 residues. The germline V gene encodes CDR1 SGHRS and CDR2 YFSETQ. CDR3 nucleotides: TGCGCCAGCAGCTTCGATGGCGGGGGACCCCAAGAGACCCAGTACTTC. This encodes CASSFDGGGPQETQYF.

This clone occurred a few times. The chain recombines TRBV5-4 with TRBJ2-2; 8 nucleotides align to TRBD1. The CDR3 is 18 residues long. V was clipped by 0 bases and J by 6 bases; unmatched bases: 13. CDR1 SGHNT and CDR2 YYREEE come from the germline V gene (reference sequence). This chain's CDR3 is CASSLVIFGQGSPGELFF. The CDR3 nucleotides read TGTGCCAGCAGCTTGGTGATTTTCGGACAGGGCTCCCCCGGGGAGCTGTTTTTT.

This chain connects TRBV5-1 to TRBJ2-5; weak D call: TRBD1 (6 bases). The germline V gene encodes CDR1 SGHRS and CDR2 YFSETQ. This CDR3 comprises 15 residues. V was cut by 1 base and J by 1 base, with 11 bases left in between. The CDR3 region has the DNA TGCGCCAGCAGCTTGACCGGGACATCCCAAGAGACCCAGTACTTC. This translates into CASSLTGTSQETQYF.

The chain has TRBV9 and TRBJ1-5, with a tentative D call TRBD1 (6 bases). V was clipped by 3 bases and J by 6 bases, with 13 bases between them. The germline gives CDR1 SGDLS, CDR2 YYNGEE. The CDR3 runs to 14 residues. CDR3 loop: CASSATGRGQPQHF. The CDR3 DNA reads as TGTGCCAGCAGCGCAACAGGGAGAGGTCAGCCCCAGCATTTT.

The chain uses TRBV7-9 and TRBJ1-5; 8 nucleotides align to TRBD1. The CDR3 runs to 15 residues. Germline loops: CDR1 SEHNR, CDR2 FQNEAQ (reference sequence). The V gene end was trimmed by 4 bases and the J gene end by 2 bases; junction bases not matched to a gene: 4. The CDR3 coding sequence is TGTGCCAGCAGCTCCGGACAGGGCGGCAATCAGCCCCAGCATTTT. It is translated as CASSSGQGGNQPQHF.

In this sample, this clone turned up a few times. The chain couples TRBV7-9 to TRBJ1-2; 8 nucleotides agree with TRBD1. This CDR3 region has 16 residues. Germline V gene data show CDR1 as SEHNR and CDR2 as FQNEAQ (reference sequence). V was clipped by 4 bases and J by 3 bases; unmatched bases: 10. CDR3 sequence: CASSSAGGAEDYGYTF. CDR3 coding DNA: TGTGCCAGCAGCTCTGCAGGGGGCGCGGAGGACTATGGCTACACCTTC. The entire variable domain, with the rest obtained from reference TRBV7-9 and TRBJ1-2, is as follows: DTGVSQNPRHKITKRGQNVTFRCDPISEHNRLYWYRQTLGQGPEFLTYFQNEAQLEKSRLLSDRFSAERPKGSFSTLEIQRTEQGDSAMYLCASSSAGGAEDYGYTFGSGTRLTVV.

The CDR3 spells CASLHRDSNQPQHF. As DNA, the CDR3 is TGTGCCAGCCTTCACAGGGATAGCAATCAGCCCCAGCATTTT. The chain carries TRBV6-6 and TRBJ1-5, with a tentative D call TRBD1 (6 bases). This CDR3 is built from 14 residues. The ends were cut back, 8 bases at V and 0 bases at J, with 11 bases in the middle. The V gene's germline CDR1 is MNHNY and CDR2 SVGAGI (reference sequence).